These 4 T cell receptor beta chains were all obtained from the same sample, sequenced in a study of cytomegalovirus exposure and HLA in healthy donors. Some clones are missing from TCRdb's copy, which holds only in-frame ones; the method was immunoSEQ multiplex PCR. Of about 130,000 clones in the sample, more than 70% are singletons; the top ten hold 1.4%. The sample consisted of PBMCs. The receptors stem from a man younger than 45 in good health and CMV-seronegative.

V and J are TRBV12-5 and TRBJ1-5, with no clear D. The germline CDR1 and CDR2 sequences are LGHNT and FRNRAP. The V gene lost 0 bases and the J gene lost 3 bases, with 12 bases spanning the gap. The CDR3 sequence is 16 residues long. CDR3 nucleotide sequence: TGTGCTAGTGGTTTGGTAGTTACAGCCCACAATCAGCCCCAGCATTTT. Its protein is CASGLVVTAHNQPQHF.

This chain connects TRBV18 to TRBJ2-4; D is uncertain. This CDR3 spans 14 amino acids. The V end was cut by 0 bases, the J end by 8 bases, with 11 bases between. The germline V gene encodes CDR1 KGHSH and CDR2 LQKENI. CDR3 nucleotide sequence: TGTGCCAGCTCACCACCGAGCCGCATGGACATTCAGTACTTC. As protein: CASSPPSRMDIQYF. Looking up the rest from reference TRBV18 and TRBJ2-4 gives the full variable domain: NAGVMQNPRHLVRRRGQEARLRCSPMKGHSHVYWYRQLPEEGLKFMVYLQKENIIDESGMPKERFSAEFPKEGPSILRIQQVVRGDSAAYFCASSPPSRMDIQYFGAGTRLSVL.

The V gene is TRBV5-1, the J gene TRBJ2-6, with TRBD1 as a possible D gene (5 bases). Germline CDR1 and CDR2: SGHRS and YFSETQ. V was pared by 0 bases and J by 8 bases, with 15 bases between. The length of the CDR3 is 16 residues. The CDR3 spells CASSLDYGRVPNVLTF. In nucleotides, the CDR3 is TGCGCCAGCAGCTTGGATTACGGCAGGGTTCCCAACGTCCTGACTTTC.

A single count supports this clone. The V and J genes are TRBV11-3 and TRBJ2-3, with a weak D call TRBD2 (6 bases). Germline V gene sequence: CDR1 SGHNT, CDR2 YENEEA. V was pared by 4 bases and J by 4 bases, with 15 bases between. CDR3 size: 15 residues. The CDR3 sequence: CASSSNTRDSDTQYF. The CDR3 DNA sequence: TGTGCCAGCAGCTCGAACACCCGGGACTCAGATACGCAGTATTTT.